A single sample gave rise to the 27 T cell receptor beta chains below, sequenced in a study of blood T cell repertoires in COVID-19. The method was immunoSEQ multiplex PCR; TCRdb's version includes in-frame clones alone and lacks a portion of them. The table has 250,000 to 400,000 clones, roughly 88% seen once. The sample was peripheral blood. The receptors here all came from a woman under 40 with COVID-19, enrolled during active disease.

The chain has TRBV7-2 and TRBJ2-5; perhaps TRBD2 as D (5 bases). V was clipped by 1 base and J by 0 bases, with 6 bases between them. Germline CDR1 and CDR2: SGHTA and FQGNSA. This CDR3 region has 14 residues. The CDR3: CASSLGADQETQYF. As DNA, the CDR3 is TGTGCCAGCAGCTTAGGAGCGGACCAAGAGACCCAGTACTTC.

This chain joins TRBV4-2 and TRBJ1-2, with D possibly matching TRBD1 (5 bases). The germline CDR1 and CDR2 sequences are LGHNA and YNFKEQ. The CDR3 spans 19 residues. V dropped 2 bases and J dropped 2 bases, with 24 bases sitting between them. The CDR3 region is CASSQSGLGASEGNYGYTF. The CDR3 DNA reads TGTGCCAGCAGCCAATCGGGACTTGGAGCGTCGGAAGGCAACTATGGCTACACCTTC.

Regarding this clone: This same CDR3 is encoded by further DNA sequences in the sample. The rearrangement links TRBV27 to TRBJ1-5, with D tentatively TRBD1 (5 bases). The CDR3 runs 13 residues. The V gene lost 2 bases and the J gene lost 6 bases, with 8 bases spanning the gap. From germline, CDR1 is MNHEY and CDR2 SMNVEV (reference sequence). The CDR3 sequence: CASSLGAGQPQHF. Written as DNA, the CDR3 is TGTGCCAGCAGTTTAGGGGCTGGTCAGCCCCAGCATTTT.

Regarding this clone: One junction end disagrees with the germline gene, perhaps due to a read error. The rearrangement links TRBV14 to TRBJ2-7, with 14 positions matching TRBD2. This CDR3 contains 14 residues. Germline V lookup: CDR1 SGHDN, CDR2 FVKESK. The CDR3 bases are TGTGCCAGCAGCCAAGTGGGGACTAGCGGGGGCATTTCCTTC. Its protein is CASSQVGTSGGISF.

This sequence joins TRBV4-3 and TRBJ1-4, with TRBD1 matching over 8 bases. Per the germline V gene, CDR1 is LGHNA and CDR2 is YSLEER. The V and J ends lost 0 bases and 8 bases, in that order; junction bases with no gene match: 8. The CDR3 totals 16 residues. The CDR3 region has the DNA TGCGCCAGCAGCCAAGACGAAGGACAGGGACCCGAAAAACTGTTTTTT. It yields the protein CASSQDEGQGPEKLFF.

The CDR3 DNA reads as TGTGCCAGCAGCCCTACAGGGGGAAATGAAAAACTGTTTTTT. It translates to CASSPTGGNEKLFF. V usage is TRBV7-8 and J usage is TRBJ1-4; TRBD1 matches 8 bases. V gave up 5 bases and J gave up 5 bases; unmatched junction bases: 4. Germline loops: CDR1 SGHVS, CDR2 FQNEAQ. This CDR3 region has 14 residues.

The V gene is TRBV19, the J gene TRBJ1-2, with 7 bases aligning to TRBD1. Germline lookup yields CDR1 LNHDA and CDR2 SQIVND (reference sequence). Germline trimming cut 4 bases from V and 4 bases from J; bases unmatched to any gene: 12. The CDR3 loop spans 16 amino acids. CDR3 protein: CASSSAGTVMSYGYTF. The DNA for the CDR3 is TGTGCCAGTAGTAGTGCCGGGACAGTGATGTCCTATGGCTACACCTTC.

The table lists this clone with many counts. CDR3 amino acids: CASSDRGPINEQFF. The CDR3 bases are TGTGCCAGCAGTGACAGGGGACCAATAAATGAGCAGTTCTTC. V is TRBV25-1 and J is TRBJ2-1; weak D call: TRBD1 (6 bases). Germline V gene sequence: CDR1 MGHDK, CDR2 SYGVNS. There are 14 residues in the CDR3. The V and J ends lost 3 bases and 7 bases respectively, with 13 bases between them.

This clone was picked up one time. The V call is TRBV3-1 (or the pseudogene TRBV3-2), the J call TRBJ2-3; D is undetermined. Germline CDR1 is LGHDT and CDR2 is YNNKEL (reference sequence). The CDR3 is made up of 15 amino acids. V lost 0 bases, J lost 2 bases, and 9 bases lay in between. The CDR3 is CASSQEAVITDTQYF. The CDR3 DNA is TGTGCCAGCAGCCAAGAGGCGGTTATCACAGATACGCAGTATTTT.

The CDR3, as DNA: TGTGCCAGTAGTATAGGACAGGGTGGCGGCTACACCTTC. This sequence encodes CASSIGQGGGYTF. The chain recombines TRBV19 with TRBJ1-2, with 7 bases lining up with TRBD1. Germline CDR1 reads LNHDA; CDR2 reads SQIVND (reference sequence). J gave up 8 bases and V 1 base, and 4 bases lay outside the gene matches. The length of the CDR3 is 13 residues.

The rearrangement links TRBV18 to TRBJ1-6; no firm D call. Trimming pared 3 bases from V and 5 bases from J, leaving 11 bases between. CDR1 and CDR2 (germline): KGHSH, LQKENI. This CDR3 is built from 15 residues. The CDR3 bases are TGTGCCAGCTCACCGAGGGTGGTAGATAATTCACCCCTCCACTTT. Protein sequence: CASSPRVVDNSPLHF.

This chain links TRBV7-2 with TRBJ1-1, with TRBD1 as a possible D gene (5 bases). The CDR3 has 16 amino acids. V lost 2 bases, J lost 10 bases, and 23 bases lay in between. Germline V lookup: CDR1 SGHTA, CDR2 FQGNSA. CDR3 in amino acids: CASSLQGALLNSGAFF. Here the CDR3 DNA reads TGTGCCAGCAGCTTACAAGGGGCCCTTTTAAACTCCGGAGCTTTCTTT. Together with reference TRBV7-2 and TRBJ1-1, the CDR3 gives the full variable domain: GAGVSQSPSNKVTEKGKDVELRCDPISGHTALYWYRQSLGQGLEFLIYFQGNSAPDKSGLPSDRFSAERTGGSVSTLTIQRTQQEDSAVYLCASSLQGALLNSGAFFGQGTRLTVV.

The CDR3 here is CASMLVGQTYGYTF. DNA for the CDR3: TGTGCCAGCATGCTTGTAGGACAGACCTATGGCTACACCTTC. V gene TRBV5-6 combines with J gene TRBJ1-2; possible D gene TRBD1, 6 bases. This CDR3 has 14 amino acids. Germline V CDR1 and CDR2: SGHDT, YYEEEE. V was trimmed by 6 bases and J by 4 bases, leaving 16 bases between them.

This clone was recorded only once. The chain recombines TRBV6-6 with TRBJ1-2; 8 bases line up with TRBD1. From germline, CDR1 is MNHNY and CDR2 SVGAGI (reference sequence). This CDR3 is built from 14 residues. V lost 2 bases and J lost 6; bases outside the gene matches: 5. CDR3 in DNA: TGTGCCAGCAGTTACCTCCAGGGGGCTGATGGCTACACCTTC. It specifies CASSYLQGADGYTF.

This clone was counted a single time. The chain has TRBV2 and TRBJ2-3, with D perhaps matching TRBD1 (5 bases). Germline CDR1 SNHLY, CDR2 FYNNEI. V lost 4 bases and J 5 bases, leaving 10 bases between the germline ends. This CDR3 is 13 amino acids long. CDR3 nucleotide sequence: TGTGCCAGCAGTGGGGGCAGTATAGATACGCAGTATTTT. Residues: CASSGGSIDTQYF.

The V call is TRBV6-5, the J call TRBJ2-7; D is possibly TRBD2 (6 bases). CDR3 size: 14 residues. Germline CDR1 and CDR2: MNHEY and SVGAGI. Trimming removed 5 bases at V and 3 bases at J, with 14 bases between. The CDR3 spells CASSLHGGVYEQYV. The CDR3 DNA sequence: TGTGCCAGCAGTCTCCACGGAGGGGTCTACGAGCAGTACGTC.

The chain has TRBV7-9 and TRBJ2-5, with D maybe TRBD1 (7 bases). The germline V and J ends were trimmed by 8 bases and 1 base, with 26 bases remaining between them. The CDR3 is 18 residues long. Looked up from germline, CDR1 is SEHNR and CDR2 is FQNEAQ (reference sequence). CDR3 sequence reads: CASAPAGMDRLVQETQYF. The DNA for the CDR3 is TGTGCCAGCGCCCCGGCGGGGATGGACAGGTTGGTCCAAGAGACCCAGTACTTC.

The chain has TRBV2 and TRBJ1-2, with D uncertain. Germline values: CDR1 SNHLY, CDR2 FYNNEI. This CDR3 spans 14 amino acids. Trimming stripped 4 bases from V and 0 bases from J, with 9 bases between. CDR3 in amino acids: CASSAGLSNYGYTF. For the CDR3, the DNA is TGTGCCAGCAGTGCAGGCCTCTCTAACTATGGCTACACCTTC.

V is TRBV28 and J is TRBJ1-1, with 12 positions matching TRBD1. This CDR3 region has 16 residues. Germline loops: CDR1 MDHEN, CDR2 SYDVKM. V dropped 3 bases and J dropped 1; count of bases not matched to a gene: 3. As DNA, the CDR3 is TGTGCCAGCAGTTTGGGACAGGGGGCCCCGAACACTGAAGCTTTCTTT. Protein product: CASSLGQGAPNTEAFF. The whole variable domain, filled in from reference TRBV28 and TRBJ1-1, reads DVKVTQSSRYLVKRTGEKVFLECVQDMDHENMFWYRQDPGLGLRLIYFSYDVKMKEKGDIPEGYSVSREKKERFSLILESASTNQTSMYLCASSLGQGAPNTEAFFGQGTRLTVV.

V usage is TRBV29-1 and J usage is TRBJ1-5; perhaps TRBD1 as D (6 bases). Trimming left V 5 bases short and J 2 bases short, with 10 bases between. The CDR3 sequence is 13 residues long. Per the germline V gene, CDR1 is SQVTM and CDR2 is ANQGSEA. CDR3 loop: CSVTSGGNQPQHF. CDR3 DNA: TGCAGCGTTACCTCAGGGGGCAATCAGCCCCAGCATTTT.

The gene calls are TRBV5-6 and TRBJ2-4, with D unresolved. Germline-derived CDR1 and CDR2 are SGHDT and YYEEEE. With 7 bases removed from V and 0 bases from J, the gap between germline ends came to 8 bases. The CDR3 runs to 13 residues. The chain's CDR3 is CASLLLAKNIQYF. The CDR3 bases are TGTGCCAGCCTTTTACTAGCCAAAAACATTCAGTACTTC.

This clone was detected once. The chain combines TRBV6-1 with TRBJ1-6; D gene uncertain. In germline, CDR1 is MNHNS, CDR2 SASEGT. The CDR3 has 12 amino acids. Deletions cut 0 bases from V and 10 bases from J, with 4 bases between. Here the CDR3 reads CASSEARSPLHF. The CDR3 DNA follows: TGTGCCAGCAGTGAAGCTCGGTCACCCCTCCACTTT.

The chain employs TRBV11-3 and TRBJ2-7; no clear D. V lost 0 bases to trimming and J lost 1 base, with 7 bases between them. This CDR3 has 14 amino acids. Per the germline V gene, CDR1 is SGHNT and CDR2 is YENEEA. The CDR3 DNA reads TGTGCCAGCAGCTTAGATCTGCAGTCCTACGAGCAGTACTTC. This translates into CASSLDLQSYEQYF.

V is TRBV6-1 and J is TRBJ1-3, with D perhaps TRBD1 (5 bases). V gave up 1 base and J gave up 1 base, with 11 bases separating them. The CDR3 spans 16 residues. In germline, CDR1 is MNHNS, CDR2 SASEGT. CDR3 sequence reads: CASSEGWRGSGNTIYF. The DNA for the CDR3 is TGTGCCAGCAGTGAAGGGTGGAGGGGATCTGGAAACACCATATATTTT.

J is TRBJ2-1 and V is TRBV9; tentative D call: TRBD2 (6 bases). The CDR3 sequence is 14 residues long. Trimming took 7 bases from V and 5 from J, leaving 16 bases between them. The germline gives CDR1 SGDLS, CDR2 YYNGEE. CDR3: CASARRRLDNEQFF. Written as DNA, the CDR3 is TGTGCCAGCGCCCGTAGGAGACTAGACAATGAGCAGTTCTTC.

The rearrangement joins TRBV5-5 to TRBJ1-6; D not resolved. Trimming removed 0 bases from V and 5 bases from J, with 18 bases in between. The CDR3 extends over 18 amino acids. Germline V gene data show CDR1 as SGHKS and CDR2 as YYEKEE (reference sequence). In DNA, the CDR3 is TGTGCCAGCAGCTTGGCCCGAGTCCGAGGGTCAAATAATTCACCCCTCCACTTT. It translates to CASSLARVRGSNNSPLHF. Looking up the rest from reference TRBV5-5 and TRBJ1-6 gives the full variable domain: DAGVTQSPTHLIKTRGQQVTLRCSPISGHKSVSWYQQVLGQGPQFIFQYYEKEERGRGNFPDRFSARQFPNYSSELNVNALLLGDSALYLCASSLARVRGSNNSPLHFGNGTRLTVT.

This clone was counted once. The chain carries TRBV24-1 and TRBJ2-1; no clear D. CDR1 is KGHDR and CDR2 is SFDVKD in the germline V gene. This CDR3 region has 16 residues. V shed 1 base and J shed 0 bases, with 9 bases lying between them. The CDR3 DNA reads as TGTGCCACCAGTGATTTACTTCCCACCTCCTACAATGAGCAGTTCTTC. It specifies CATSDLLPTSYNEQFF.